This passage covers 12 T cell receptor beta chains from one sample sequenced in a study of blood T cell repertoires in COVID-19 (dated by TCRdb to 2018 to 2020). Receptors were amplified or captured by the immunoSEQ multiplex PCR assay. TCRdb obtained this table from immuneACCESS and retained in-frame rearrangements with V and J assigned. These tables miss some clones; where compared with another copy, unresolved V genes account for less than half of the shortfall, and the remainder is unexplained. The sample records 150,000 to 200,000 clones, 75% to 85% of which are singletons. The ten largest clonotypes hold roughly 1.4% of the sample. The sample taken for sequencing was peripheral blood. These receptors came from a human donor in a cohort sampled during active COVID-19.

The genes are TRBV15 and TRBJ1-5, with TRBD1 identical over 8 bases. The CDR3 consists of 20 residues. The V gene's germline CDR1 is LNHNV and CDR2 YYDKDF (reference sequence). The V and J ends lost 3 bases and 7 bases, in that order; junction bases with no gene match: 23. The CDR3 spells CATSSDYHQGAPRSGQPQHF. The DNA for the CDR3 is TGTGCCACCAGCAGCGATTACCACCAGGGGGCGCCTAGGTCGGGGCAGCCCCAGCATTTT.

J is TRBJ1-1 and V is TRBV18, with TRBD1 matching over 9 bases. Per the germline V gene, CDR1 is KGHSH and CDR2 is LQKENI. The V gene end was trimmed by 6 bases and the J gene end by 1 base; junction bases not matched to a gene: 9. This CDR3 is 16 amino acids long. This CDR3 is CASSQQGAGKNTEAFF. The DNA of the CDR3 is TGTGCCAGCTCCCAACAGGGGGCAGGGAAGAACACTGAAGCTTTCTTT.

The J gene is TRBJ1-1, the V gene TRBV6-5; 7 bases match TRBD1. Trimming removed 3 bases from V and 3 bases from J; junction bases left unmatched: 4. This CDR3 is built from 14 residues. The germline gives CDR1 MNHEY, CDR2 SVGAGI. CDR3 nucleotide sequence: TGTGCCAGCAGTTATCCAGGGGGGTACACTGAAGCTTTCTTT. Translating it yields CASSYPGGYTEAFF.

V gene TRBV24-1 combines with J gene TRBJ2-7; 14 positions agree with TRBD2. CDR1 and CDR2 (germline): KGHDR, SFDVKD. The length of the CDR3 is 16 residues. Unmatched junction bases numbered 2, after V lost 0 bases and J lost 5 bases. The CDR3 DNA is TGTGCCACCAGTGATTTGGGGACTAGCGGGAGCCACGAGCAGTACTTC. Translating it yields CATSDLGTSGSHEQYF.

V and J are TRBV6-1 and TRBJ2-7, with 9 bases fitting TRBD2. Per the germline V gene, CDR1 is MNHNS and CDR2 is SASEGT. Germline trimming cut 2 bases from V and 3 bases from J; bases unmatched to any gene: 5. The CDR3 contains 15 residues. CDR3 loop: CASSESSGSIYEQYF. As DNA, the CDR3 is TGTGCCAGCAGTGAAAGTAGCGGGAGCATCTACGAGCAGTACTTC.

V and J are TRBV7-9 and TRBJ2-7, with D possibly TRBD2 on 5 matching bases. Germline lookup yields CDR1 SEHNR and CDR2 FQNEAQ (reference sequence). The length of the CDR3 is 14 residues. V was shortened by 3 bases and J by 6 bases, with 15 bases between the two germline ends. The CDR3 is CASSFRFSAVEQYF. In DNA form, the CDR3 reads TGTGCCAGCAGCTTCAGGTTCTCAGCGGTCGAGCAGTACTTC.

This chain joins TRBV28 and TRBJ2-7; 10 nucleotides align to TRBD2. V lost 5 bases to trimming and J lost 3 bases; unmatched junction nucleotides: 7. Looked up from germline, CDR1 is MDHEN and CDR2 is SYDVKM. The CDR3 contains 15 residues. The DNA for the CDR3 is TGTGCCAGCAGTCCAAGCGGGAGGGCCCACTACGAGCAGTACTTC. This codes for CASSPSGRAHYEQYF.

The chain joins TRBV25-1 to TRBJ2-6; D is possibly TRBD1 (6 bases). Germline V gives CDR1 MGHDK, CDR2 SYGVNS. V was clipped by 2 bases and J by 14 bases, with 7 bases between them. This CDR3 has 11 residues. The DNA for the CDR3 is TGTGCCAGCAGTGAAACAGGGATCCTGACTTTC. Its translation: CASSETGILTF.

The rearrangement links TRBV27 to TRBJ1-1; TRBD1 matches 7 bases. Losses at the gene ends were 6 bases for V and 5 bases for J; bases not matched to a gene: 9. Per germline, CDR1 MNHEY and CDR2 SMNVEV (reference sequence). The CDR3 length is 14 residues. DNA of the CDR3: TGTGCCAGCAGCCCCGCAGGGGGGATGACTGAAGCTTTCTTT. Its translation: CASSPAGGMTEAFF.

This rearrangement joins TRBV3-1 (or the pseudogene TRBV3-2) to TRBJ1-1; no clear D. Trimming removed 7 bases at V and 1 base at J, with 16 bases between. The CDR3 spans 15 residues. CDR1 and CDR2 (germline): LGHDT, YNNKEL (reference sequence). For the CDR3, the DNA is TGTGCCAGCACCACCCCGGCAGGTTCGAACACTGAAGCTTTCTTT. Translated: CASTTPAGSNTEAFF.

V usage is TRBV5-8 and J usage is TRBJ2-6, with a possible D match to TRBD1 (6 bases). The V and J ends lost 0 bases and 1 base respectively, with 8 bases between them. CDR3 length: 16 residues. Germline CDR1 is SGHTS and CDR2 is YDEGEE. DNA for the CDR3: TGTGCCAGCAGCTTGGGGACAGCTTCTGGGGCCAACGTCCTGACTTTC. Residues: CASSLGTASGANVLTF.

The J gene is TRBJ2-1, the V gene TRBV27, with 8 bases identical to TRBD2. The germline V gene has CDR1 MNHEY and CDR2 SMNVEV (reference sequence). CDR3 length: 15 residues. The junction had 10 bases not matched to a gene; V was cut back by 4 bases and J by 8 bases. CDR3 loop: CASSSKRGPTHEQFF. CDR3 nucleotide sequence: TGTGCCAGCAGTTCAAAGCGGGGGCCCACACATGAGCAGTTCTTC.